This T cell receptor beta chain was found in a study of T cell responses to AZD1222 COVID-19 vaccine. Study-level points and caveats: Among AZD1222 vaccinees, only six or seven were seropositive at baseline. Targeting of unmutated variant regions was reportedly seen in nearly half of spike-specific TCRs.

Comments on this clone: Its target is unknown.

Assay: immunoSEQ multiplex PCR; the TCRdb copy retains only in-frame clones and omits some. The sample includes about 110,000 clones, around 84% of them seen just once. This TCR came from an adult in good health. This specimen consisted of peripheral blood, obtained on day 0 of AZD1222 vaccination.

CDR3 in amino acids: CASSHGVDGHSYNEQFF. CDR3 DNA: TGTGCCAGCAGCCATGGGGTGGACGGGCACTCCTACAATGAGCAGTTCTTC. This chain joins TRBV13 and TRBJ2-1; D is undetermined. Looked up from germline, CDR1 is PRHDT and CDR2 is FYEKMQ (reference sequence). The V end lost 5 bases, the J end lost 0 bases, and 17 bases lay between the germline ends. There are 17 residues in the CDR3.